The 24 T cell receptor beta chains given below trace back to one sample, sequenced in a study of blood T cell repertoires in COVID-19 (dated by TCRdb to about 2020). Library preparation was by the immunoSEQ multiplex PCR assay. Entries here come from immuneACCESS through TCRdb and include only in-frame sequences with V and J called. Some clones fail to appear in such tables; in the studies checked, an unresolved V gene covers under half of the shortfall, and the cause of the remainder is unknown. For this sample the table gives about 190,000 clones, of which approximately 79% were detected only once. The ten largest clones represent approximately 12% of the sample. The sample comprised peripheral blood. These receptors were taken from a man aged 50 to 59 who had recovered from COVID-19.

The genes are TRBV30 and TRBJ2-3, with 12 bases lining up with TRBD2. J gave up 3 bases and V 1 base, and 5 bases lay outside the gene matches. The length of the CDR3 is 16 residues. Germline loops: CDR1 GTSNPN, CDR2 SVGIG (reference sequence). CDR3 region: CAWSGLAGGPTDTQYF. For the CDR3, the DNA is TGTGCCTGGAGTGGGCTAGCGGGAGGGCCAACAGATACGCAGTATTTT.

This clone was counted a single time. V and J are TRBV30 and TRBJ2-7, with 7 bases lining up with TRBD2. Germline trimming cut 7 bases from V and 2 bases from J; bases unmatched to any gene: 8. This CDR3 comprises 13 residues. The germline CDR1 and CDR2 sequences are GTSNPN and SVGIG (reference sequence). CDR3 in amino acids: CASTSVFTYEQYF. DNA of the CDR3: TGTGCCTCAACTAGCGTATTTACCTACGAGCAGTACTTC.

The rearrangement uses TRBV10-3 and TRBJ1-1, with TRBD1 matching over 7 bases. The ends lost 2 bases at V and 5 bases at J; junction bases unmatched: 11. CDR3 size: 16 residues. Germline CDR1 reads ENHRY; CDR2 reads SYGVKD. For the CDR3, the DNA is TGTGCCATCAGTGAGGGCCCAGGGGGGCTAGGGACTGAAGCTTTCTTT. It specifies CAISEGPGGLGTEAFF.

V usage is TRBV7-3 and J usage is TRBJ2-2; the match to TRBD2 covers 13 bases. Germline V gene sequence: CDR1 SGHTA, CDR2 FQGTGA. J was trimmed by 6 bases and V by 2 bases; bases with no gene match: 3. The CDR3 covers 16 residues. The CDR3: CASSLGLAGAAGELFF. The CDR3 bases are TGTGCCAGCAGCTTAGGACTAGCGGGAGCCGCCGGGGAGCTGTTTTTT.

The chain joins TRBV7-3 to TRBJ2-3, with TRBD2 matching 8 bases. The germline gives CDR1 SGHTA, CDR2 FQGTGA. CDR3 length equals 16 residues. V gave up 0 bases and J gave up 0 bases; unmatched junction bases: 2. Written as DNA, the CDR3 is TGTGCCAGCAGCTTAACTAGCGGGGCTAGCACAGATACGCAGTATTTT. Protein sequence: CASSLTSGASTDTQYF.

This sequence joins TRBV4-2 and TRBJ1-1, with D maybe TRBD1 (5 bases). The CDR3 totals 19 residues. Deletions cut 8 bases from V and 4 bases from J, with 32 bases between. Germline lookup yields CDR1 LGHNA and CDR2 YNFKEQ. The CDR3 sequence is CASQAHLGGGSVMSTEAFF. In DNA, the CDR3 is TGTGCCAGCCAAGCCCACTTAGGCGGGGGGTCGGTAATGAGCACTGAAGCTTTCTTT.

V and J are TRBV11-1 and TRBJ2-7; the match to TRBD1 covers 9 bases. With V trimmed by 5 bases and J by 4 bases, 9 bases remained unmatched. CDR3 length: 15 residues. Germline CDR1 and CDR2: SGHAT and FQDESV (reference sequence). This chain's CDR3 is CASSRRDRGVYEQYF. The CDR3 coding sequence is TGTGCCAGCAGCCGCCGTGACAGGGGGGTGTACGAGCAGTACTTC.

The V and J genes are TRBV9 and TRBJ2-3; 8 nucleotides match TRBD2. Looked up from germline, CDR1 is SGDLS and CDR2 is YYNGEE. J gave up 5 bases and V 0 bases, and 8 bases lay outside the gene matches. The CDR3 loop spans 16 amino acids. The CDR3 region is CASSVGSGRTLDTQYF. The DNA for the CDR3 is TGTGCCAGCAGCGTAGGAAGCGGGAGAACGTTAGATACGCAGTATTTT.

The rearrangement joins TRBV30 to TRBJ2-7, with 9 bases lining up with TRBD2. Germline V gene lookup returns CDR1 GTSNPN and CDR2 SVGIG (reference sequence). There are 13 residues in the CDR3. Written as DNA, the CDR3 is TGTGCTGCAGGGAGCGGGGGGACCTACGAGCAGTACTTC. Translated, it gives CAAGSGGTYEQYF.

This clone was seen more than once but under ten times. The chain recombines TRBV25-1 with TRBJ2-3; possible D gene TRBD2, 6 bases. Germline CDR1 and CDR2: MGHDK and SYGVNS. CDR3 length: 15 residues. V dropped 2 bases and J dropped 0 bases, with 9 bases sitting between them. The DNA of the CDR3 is TGTGCCAGCAGTGAAGAACTAGCTAGCACAGATACGCAGTATTTT. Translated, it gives CASSEELASTDTQYF.

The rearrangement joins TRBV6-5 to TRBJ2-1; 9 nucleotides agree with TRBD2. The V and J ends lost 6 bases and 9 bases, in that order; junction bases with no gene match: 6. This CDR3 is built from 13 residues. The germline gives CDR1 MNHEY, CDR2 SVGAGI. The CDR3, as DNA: TGTGCCAGCAGCCTAGAGACTAGCGGTGAGCAGTTCTTC. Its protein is CASSLETSGEQFF.

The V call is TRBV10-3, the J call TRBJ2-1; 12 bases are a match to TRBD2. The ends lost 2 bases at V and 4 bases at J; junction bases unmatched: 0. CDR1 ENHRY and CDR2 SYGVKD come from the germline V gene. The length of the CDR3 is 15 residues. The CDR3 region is CAISELAGGYNEQFF. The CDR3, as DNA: TGTGCCATCAGTGAGCTAGCGGGAGGGTACAATGAGCAGTTCTTC.

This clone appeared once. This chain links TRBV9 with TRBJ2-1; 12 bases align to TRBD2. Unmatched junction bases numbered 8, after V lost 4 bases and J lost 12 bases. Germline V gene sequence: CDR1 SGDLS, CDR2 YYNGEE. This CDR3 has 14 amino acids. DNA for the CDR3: TGTGCCAGCAGCCCCGGGACTAGCGGGCCGGCGCAGTTCTTC. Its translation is CASSPGTSGPAQFF.

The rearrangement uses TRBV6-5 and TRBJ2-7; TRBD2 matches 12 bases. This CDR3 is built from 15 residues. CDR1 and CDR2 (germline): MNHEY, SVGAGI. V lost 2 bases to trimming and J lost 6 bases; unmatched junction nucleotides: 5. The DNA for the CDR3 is TGTGCCAGCAGTTACGCTAGCGGGAGGGGGCGCGAGCAGTACTTC. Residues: CASSYASGRGREQYF.

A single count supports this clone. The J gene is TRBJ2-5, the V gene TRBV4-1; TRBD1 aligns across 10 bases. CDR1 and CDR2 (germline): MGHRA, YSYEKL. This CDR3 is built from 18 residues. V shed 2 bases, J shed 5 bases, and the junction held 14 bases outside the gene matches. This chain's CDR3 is CASSQYIPGQGKWETQYF. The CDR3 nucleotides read TGCGCCAGCAGCCAATACATTCCGGGACAGGGGAAATGGGAGACCCAGTACTTC.

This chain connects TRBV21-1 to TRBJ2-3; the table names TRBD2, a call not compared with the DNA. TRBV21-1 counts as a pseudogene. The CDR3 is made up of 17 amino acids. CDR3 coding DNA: TGTGCCAGCAGCAAAGCACTTGCGGGAGGACGTACAGATACGCAGTATTTT. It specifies CASSKALAGGRTDTQYF.

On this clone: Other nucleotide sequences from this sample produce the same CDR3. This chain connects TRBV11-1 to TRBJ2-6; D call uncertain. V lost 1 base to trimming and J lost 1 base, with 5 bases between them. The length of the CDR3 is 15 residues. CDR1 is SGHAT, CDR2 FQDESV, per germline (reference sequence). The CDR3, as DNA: TGTGCCAGCAGCTTAGGAGCATCTGGGGCCAACGTCCTGACTTTC. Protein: CASSLGASGANVLTF.

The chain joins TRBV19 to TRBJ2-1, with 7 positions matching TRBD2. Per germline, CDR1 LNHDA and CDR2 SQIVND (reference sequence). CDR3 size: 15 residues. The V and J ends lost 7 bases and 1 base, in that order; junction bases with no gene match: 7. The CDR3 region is CASTTLANSYNEQFF. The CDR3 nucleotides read TGTGCCAGTACCACACTAGCGAATTCCTACAATGAGCAGTTCTTC.

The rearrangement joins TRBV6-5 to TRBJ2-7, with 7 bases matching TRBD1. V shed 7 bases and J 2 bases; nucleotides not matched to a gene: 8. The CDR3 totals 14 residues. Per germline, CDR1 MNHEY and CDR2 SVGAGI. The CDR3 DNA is TGTGCCAGCATTACCGGGACAGCTACCTACGAGCAGTACTTC. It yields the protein CASITGTATYEQYF.

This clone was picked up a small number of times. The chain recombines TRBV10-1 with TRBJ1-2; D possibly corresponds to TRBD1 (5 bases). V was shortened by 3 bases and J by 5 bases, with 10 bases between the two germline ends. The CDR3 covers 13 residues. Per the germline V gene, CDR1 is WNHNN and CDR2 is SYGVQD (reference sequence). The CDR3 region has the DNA TGCGCCAGCAGTGAAGGTCAGGGTTATGGCTACACCTTC. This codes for CASSEGQGYGYTF.

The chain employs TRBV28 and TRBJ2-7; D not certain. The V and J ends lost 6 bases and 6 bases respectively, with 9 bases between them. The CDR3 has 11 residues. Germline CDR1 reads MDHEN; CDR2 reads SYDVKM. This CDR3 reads CASRLLTEQYF. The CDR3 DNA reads TGTGCCAGCAGATTACTAACCGAGCAGTACTTC.

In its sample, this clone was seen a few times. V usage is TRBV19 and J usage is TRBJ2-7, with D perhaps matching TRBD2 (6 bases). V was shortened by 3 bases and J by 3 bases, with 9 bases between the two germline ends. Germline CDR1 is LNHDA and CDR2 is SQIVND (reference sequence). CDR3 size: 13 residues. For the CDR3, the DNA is TGTGCCAGTAGTATTGGAGGGGTCTACGAGCAGTACTTC. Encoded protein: CASSIGGVYEQYF.

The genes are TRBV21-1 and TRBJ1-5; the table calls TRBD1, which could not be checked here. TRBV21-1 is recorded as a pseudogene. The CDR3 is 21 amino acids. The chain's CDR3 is CASSNRGGDRGPWVANQPQHF. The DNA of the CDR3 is TGTGCCAGCAGCAATCGGGGTGGGGACAGGGGCCCGTGGGTCGCCAATCAGCCCCAGCATTTT.

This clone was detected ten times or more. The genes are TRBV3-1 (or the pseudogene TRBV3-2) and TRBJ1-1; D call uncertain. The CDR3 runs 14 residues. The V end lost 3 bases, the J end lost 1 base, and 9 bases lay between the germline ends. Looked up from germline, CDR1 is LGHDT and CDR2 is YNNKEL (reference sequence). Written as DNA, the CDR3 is TGTGCCAGCAGCCAGACGGGAGGGAACACTGAAGCTTTCTTT. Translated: CASSQTGGNTEAFF.